This T cell receptor (beta chain) was profiled in a study of blood T cell repertoires in COVID-19. Trimming cost V 3 bases and J 8 bases, with 13 bases left between them. Germline assignment: CDR1 KGHSH and CDR2 LQKENI. The CDR3 sequence is 14 residues long. This clone was detected only once. Clones were sequenced by immunoSEQ multiplex PCR, and TCRdb holds only the in-frame ones, with some missing. The repertoire holds over 250,000 clones, approximately 85% seen once, with 11% in the top ten. The sequenced sample was peripheral blood. This TCR came from a woman in her 70s with acute or convalescent COVID-19. The rearrangement links TRBV18 to TRBJ2-2; TRBD1 might be the D (5 bases). Here the CDR3 DNA reads TGTGCCAGCTCACCCAGGGAATCGTCGGGGGAGCTGTTTTTT. Translated, it gives CASSPRESSGELFF.